Presented here are 31 T cell receptor beta chains from one specimen sequenced in a study of long-term antiretroviral therapy in people with HIV. Researchers ran immunoSEQ v3.0 at survey level. Method: immunoSEQ multiplex PCR; TCRdb's copy keeps in-frame clones and lacks some. The data contain around 25,000 clones, 70% to 90% of them singletons. The sequencing here drew on unsorted PBMCs, taken 1.9 years after starting antiretroviral therapy. The receptors were sampled from a woman aged 30 to 39 with HIV.

The rearrangement joins TRBV30 to TRBJ1-1, with 10 bases matching TRBD1. Germline V gene lookup returns CDR1 GTSNPN and CDR2 SVGIG (reference sequence). The CDR3 covers 16 residues. J gave up 4 bases and V 3 bases, and 11 bases lay outside the gene matches. CDR3 in DNA: TGTGCCTGGAGCCCCCGACAGGGGGCCTCCCCCACTGAAGCTTTCTTT. Encoded protein: CAWSPRQGASPTEAFF.

Only a few counts were recorded for this clone. This chain links TRBV27 with TRBJ1-2, with a tentative D call TRBD1 (5 bases). The CDR3 has 15 residues. Looked up from germline, CDR1 is MNHEY and CDR2 is SMNVEV (reference sequence). Trimming left V 5 bases short and J 3 bases short, with 16 bases between. The CDR3 loop is CASSVNRQQDYGYTF. DNA for the CDR3: TGTGCCAGCAGTGTAAACAGGCAGCAGGACTATGGCTACACCTTC.

There are a few counts of this clone. CDR3 region: CASSYDGSGRGYGYTF. Written as DNA, the CDR3 is TGTGCCAGCAGTTACGATGGTTCAGGGAGGGGATATGGCTACACCTTC. This chain joins TRBV6-5 and TRBJ1-2, with D possibly matching TRBD1 (5 bases). The V and J ends lost 2 bases and 5 bases respectively, with 18 bases between them. CDR3 length: 16 residues. Germline V lookup: CDR1 MNHEY, CDR2 SVGAGI.

The rearrangement uses TRBV18 and TRBJ2-1, with 7 positions matching TRBD1. Per the germline V gene, CDR1 is KGHSH and CDR2 is LQKENI. After removal of 5 bases from V and 4 bases from J, the junction contained 8 bases not matched to a gene. This CDR3 has 15 residues. The CDR3 coding sequence is TGTGCCAGCTCAAGCCGGGACAGCCAATACAATGAGCAGTTCTTC. Encoded protein: CASSSRDSQYNEQFF.

The rearrangement joins TRBV5-4 to TRBJ2-7, with D perhaps TRBD2 (5 bases). CDR3 length: 13 residues. The germline CDR1 and CDR2 sequences are SGHNT and YYREEE (reference sequence). Deletions cut 2 bases from V and 3 bases from J, with 9 bases between. The CDR3 DNA reads TGTGCCAGCAGCTTCGATGGAGGCTACGAGCAGTACTTC. This sequence encodes CASSFDGGYEQYF.

The J gene is TRBJ1-2, the V gene TRBV19; D is unresolved. The germline V and J ends were trimmed by 4 bases and 8 bases, with 17 bases remaining between them. The germline gives CDR1 LNHDA, CDR2 SQIVND (reference sequence). This CDR3 has 14 amino acids. The CDR3 loop is CASSTRSFIGGYTF. The CDR3 nucleotides read TGTGCCAGTAGTACCCGGAGCTTCATTGGCGGCTACACCTTC.

The rearrangement links TRBV7-9 to TRBJ2-5; 11 bases align to TRBD1. Germline CDR1 and CDR2: SEHNR and FQNEAQ (reference sequence). Trimming removed 4 bases from V and 4 bases from J; junction bases left unmatched: 8. The CDR3 consists of 16 residues. The CDR3 coding sequence is TGTGCCAGCAGCTCATCCGGGACAGGGGGGGGAGAGACCCAGTACTTC. This encodes CASSSSGTGGGETQYF.

This clone appeared once. The chain is built from TRBV21-1 and TRBJ1-2; the table gives TRBD1 as D, unverified against the DNA. TRBV21-1 is tagged as a pseudogene. CDR3 length equals 14 residues. The CDR3: CASSERQGSYGYTF. CDR3 DNA: TGTGCCAGCAGCGAGAGACAGGGTAGCTATGGCTACACCTTC.

Only a few counts were recorded for this clone. J is TRBJ1-2 and V is TRBV4-2; D may be TRBD1 (6 bases). This CDR3 contains 15 residues. Looked up from germline, CDR1 is LGHNA and CDR2 is YNFKEQ. V shed 1 base and J shed 2 bases, with 11 bases lying between them. CDR3 loop: CASSQVRGGNYGYTF. The CDR3 nucleotides read TGTGCCAGCAGCCAAGTCAGGGGCGGGAACTATGGCTACACCTTC.

The chain joins TRBV4-1 to TRBJ2-1, with D tentatively TRBD1 (6 bases). Trimming left V 5 bases short and J 9 bases short, with 26 bases between. Germline CDR1 reads MGHRA; CDR2 reads YSYEKL. The CDR3 is 17 residues long. Written as DNA, the CDR3 is TGCGCCAGCAGCACACCTTTACAGGGAATGACGTTCGGTGAGCAGTTCTTC. This codes for CASSTPLQGMTFGEQFF.

This chain joins TRBV7-9 and TRBJ2-7; the D is unclear. Deletions cut 2 bases from V and 5 bases from J, with 7 bases between. The germline gives CDR1 SEHNR, CDR2 FQNEAQ (reference sequence). The CDR3 is 12 residues long. The CDR3 sequence is CASSLLSDEQYV. The CDR3 DNA reads as TGTGCCAGCAGCTTATTGTCAGACGAGCAGTACGTC.

The chain is built from TRBV7-9 and TRBJ2-3, with 10 bases aligning to TRBD1. This CDR3 region has 15 residues. CDR1 and CDR2 from the germline V gene are SEHNR and FQNEAQ (reference sequence). Trimming took 4 bases from V and 7 from J; bases not matched to a gene: 8. The CDR3 loop reads CASSSGDRGRNTQYF. For the CDR3, the DNA is TGTGCCAGCAGCTCGGGGGACAGGGGTAGGAATACGCAGTATTTT.

The chain joins TRBV9 to TRBJ2-2, with TRBD1 matching 7 bases. Germline V gives CDR1 SGDLS, CDR2 YYNGEE. The CDR3 has 16 amino acids. V was clipped by 0 bases and J by 4 bases; unmatched bases: 6. CDR3 residues: CASSVATGAFTGELFF. The CDR3 DNA sequence: TGTGCCAGCAGCGTAGCTACAGGGGCCTTCACCGGGGAGCTGTTTTTT.

This sequence joins TRBV27 and TRBJ1-1, with D unclear. V was clipped by 8 bases and J by 0 bases, with 13 bases between them. The CDR3 sequence is 14 residues long. The germline CDR1 and CDR2 sequences are MNHEY and SMNVEV (reference sequence). The CDR3, as DNA: TGTGCCAGCTGCCGAGGTGGCTTGAACACTGAAGCTTTCTTT. Protein product: CASCRGGLNTEAFF.

The chain carries TRBV5-1 and TRBJ2-5, with 8 bases aligning to TRBD2. Germline CDR1 reads SGHRS; CDR2 reads YFSETQ. The CDR3 is 17 amino acids. The V gene end was trimmed by 0 bases and the J gene end by 1 base; junction bases not matched to a gene: 8. For the CDR3, the DNA is TGCGCCAGCAGCTTGGCCGTCGGAGCGGGGGCCCAAGAGACCCAGTACTTC. Translated: CASSLAVGAGAQETQYF.

V usage is TRBV6-5 and J usage is TRBJ1-1, with 8 bases aligning to TRBD1. The CDR3 length is 13 residues. V shed 6 bases, J shed 1 base, and the junction held 1 base outside the gene matches. Germline V CDR1 and CDR2: MNHEY, SVGAGI. The chain's CDR3 is CASRTGANTEAFF. In DNA, the CDR3 is TGTGCCAGCAGGACAGGGGCGAACACTGAAGCTTTCTTT.

CDR3 sequence reads: CASSLRDSNQPQHF. CDR3 coding DNA: TGTGCCAGCAGCCTACGGGACAGCAATCAGCCCCAGCATTTT. This chain uses TRBV5-5 with TRBJ1-5; a weak D match, TRBD1 (5 bases). CDR3 size: 14 residues. Trimming removed 4 bases at V and 1 base at J, with 9 bases between. The germline V gene has CDR1 SGHKS and CDR2 YYEKEE (reference sequence).

J is TRBJ2-1 and V is TRBV5-5; either TRBD1 or TRBD2 may fit D (5 bases each). From germline, CDR1 is SGHKS and CDR2 YYEKEE (reference sequence). With 1 base removed from V and 5 bases from J, the gap between germline ends came to 16 bases. The CDR3 has 16 residues. CDR3 in amino acids: CASSLTSQGPNNEQFF. The CDR3 DNA is TGTGCCAGCAGCTTGACGTCGCAGGGACCCAACAATGAGCAGTTCTTC.

Only one count was recorded for this clone. The chain links TRBV5-6 to TRBJ2-3; D remains unclear. The CDR3 is made up of 13 amino acids. The V end was cut by 0 bases, the J end by 7 bases, with 9 bases between. Germline CDR1 SGHDT, CDR2 YYEEEE. The CDR3 here is CASSLADANTQYF. CDR3 sequence (DNA): TGTGCCAGCAGCTTGGCCGATGCGAATACGCAGTATTTT.

The chain couples TRBV7-8 to TRBJ2-5, with unresolved D. Germline CDR1 is SGHVS and CDR2 is FQNEAQ. V gave up 1 base and J gave up 4 bases, with 7 bases separating them. The CDR3 is made up of 13 amino acids. The CDR3 DNA reads TGTGCCAGCAGCTTAGTCGGGTTAGAGACCCAGTACTTC. As protein: CASSLVGLETQYF.

The chain recombines TRBV18 with TRBJ1-1; D unclear. Germline assignment: CDR1 KGHSH and CDR2 LQKENI. The CDR3 consists of 14 residues. V lost 6 bases to trimming and J lost 11 bases, with 22 bases between them. The chain's CDR3 is CASSPNPQVEMAFF. The DNA for the CDR3 is TGTGCCAGCTCTCCGAACCCGCAGGTCGAGATGGCTTTCTTT.

V usage is TRBV7-3 and J usage is TRBJ1-2, with a possible D match to TRBD1 (5 bases). Trimming cost V 5 bases and J 0 bases, with 25 bases left between them. This CDR3 spans 19 amino acids. Germline CDR1 SGHTA, CDR2 FQGTGA. The CDR3 nucleotides are TGTGCCAGCAGCGCTCCAGGGAAAGTTCTCTCTTTTCCTAACTATGGCTACACCTTC. The encoded protein is CASSAPGKVLSFPNYGYTF.

This clone was picked up one time. This chain uses TRBV9 with TRBJ2-2; possible D gene TRBD1, 6 bases. Trimming left V 4 bases short and J 7 bases short, with 8 bases between. Looked up from germline, CDR1 is SGDLS and CDR2 is YYNGEE. CDR3 length: 12 amino acids. CDR3 amino acids: CASSPGVGELFF. CDR3 nucleotides: TGTGCCAGCAGCCCAGGGGTCGGGGAGCTGTTTTTT.

The chain couples TRBV6-5 to TRBJ2-7, with D perhaps matching TRBD2 (6 bases). The germline V gene encodes CDR1 MNHEY and CDR2 SVGAGI. V was shortened by 4 bases and J by 4 bases, with 20 bases between the two germline ends. The CDR3 runs 16 residues. The CDR3 loop reads CASSSNSGTGSYEQYF. The CDR3 nucleotides are TGTGCCAGCAGTTCGAATAGCGGCACCGGGTCGTACGAGCAGTACTTC.

The rearrangement links TRBV7-6 to TRBJ1-6; 10 nucleotides line up with TRBD1. Germline V gene lookup returns CDR1 SGHVS and CDR2 FNYEAQ. Unmatched junction bases numbered 9, after V lost 9 bases and J lost 7 bases. CDR3 length equals 15 residues. CDR3 bases: TGTGCCAGGGACAGGGGGATCGGGTGGAATTCACCCCTCCACTTT. Protein sequence: CARDRGIGWNSPLHF.

This rearrangement joins TRBV5-1 to TRBJ1-1; no firm D call. CDR3 length: 14 residues. The germline V and J ends were trimmed by 5 bases and 0 bases, with 11 bases remaining between them. Germline-derived CDR1 and CDR2 are SGHRS and YFSETQ. DNA of the CDR3: TGCGCCAGCAGTACCACTACTATGAACACTGAAGCTTTCTTT. Its protein is CASSTTTMNTEAFF.

This clone has only one observation. The CDR3 nucleotides are TGTGCCAGCACCTCAGGGGTTCTTGGTGGCTACACCTTC. Encoded protein: CASTSGVLGGYTF. This chain uses TRBV25-1 with TRBJ1-2, with TRBD1 as a possible D gene (6 bases). Trimming took 7 bases from V and 7 from J, leaving 16 bases between them. Per germline, CDR1 MGHDK and CDR2 SYGVNS. The CDR3 contains 13 residues.

In this sample, this clone turned up once. The V and J genes are TRBV25-1 and TRBJ2-1; no definite D call. Germline V gives CDR1 MGHDK, CDR2 SYGVNS. With 6 bases removed from V and 2 bases from J, the gap between germline ends came to 11 bases. The CDR3 runs 14 residues. The CDR3 sequence: CASRSGSPYNEQFF. The CDR3 nucleotides are TGTGCCAGCAGATCCGGGTCTCCCTACAATGAGCAGTTCTTC. Based on the CDR3 plus reference TRBV25-1 and TRBJ2-1, the full variable domain is EADIYQTPRYLVIGTGKKITLECSQTMGHDKMYWYQQDPGMELHLIHYSYGVNSTEKGDLSSESTVSRIRTEHFPLTLESARPSHTSQYLCASRSGSPYNEQFFGPGTRLTVL.

This clone occurred a few times. The V and J genes are TRBV9 and TRBJ1-5; D unclear. Germline V gene data show CDR1 as SGDLS and CDR2 as YYNGEE. V lost 3 bases to trimming and J lost 4 bases, with 11 bases between them. The CDR3 consists of 14 residues. DNA of the CDR3: TGTGCCAGCAGCGAGGGCCTCGCGAATCAGCCCCAGCATTTT. It translates to CASSEGLANQPQHF.

The gene calls are TRBV12-5 and TRBJ1-2; D uncertain. Between the trimmed V and J ends, which lost 6 bases and 3 bases, there was a span of 11 bases. CDR3 length: 13 amino acids. Per the germline V gene, CDR1 is LGHNT and CDR2 is FRNRAP. CDR3 DNA: TGTGCTAGTGGAACCGGCCGACACTATGGCTACACCTTC. Translating gives CASGTGRHYGYTF.

CDR3: CASWLGAGELFF. The DNA of the CDR3 is TGTGCCAGTTGGCTCGGCGCCGGGGAGCTGTTTTTT. The chain has TRBV28 and TRBJ2-2; D is unresolved. Germline loops: CDR1 MDHEN, CDR2 SYDVKM. V shed 9 bases and J shed 6 bases, with 11 bases lying between them. The CDR3 sequence is 12 residues long.